This T cell receptor (beta chain) was found in a study of technical replicates of blood from a few donors. This CDR3 has 14 amino acids. V dropped 2 bases and J dropped 9; count of bases not matched to a gene: 7. The germline V gene has CDR1 SGHRS and CDR2 YFSETQ. Clones were read by immunoSEQ multiplex PCR, and TCRdb kept only the in-frame ones, dropping some. The profile shows more than 55,000 clones, 92% of them singletons. Source material: T cells isolated from PBMCs. V is TRBV5-1 and J is TRBJ2-1; 8 positions agree with TRBD1. This TCR was recovered from a human donor in good health. The CDR3 spells CASSLGQGLPEQFF. CDR3 DNA: TGCGCCAGCAGCTTAGGACAGGGTCTCCCTGAGCAGTTCTTC.